This TCR beta chain was obtained from a study of vaccination effects on CD4 cells after COVID-19. Study-wide context: A couple of convalescent patients each provided a sample, at 16 days and at one week before vaccination. Overall study findings and caveats: Spike-reactive clones detected post-vaccine in convalescents consisted mainly of new vaccine-induced clones. Relatively few convalescent patients took part in the study, which had no early post-infection timepoints.

Sequencing was preceded by expansion of antigen-specific CD4+ T cells with viral peptide pools in the ViraFEST assay. Scientists isolated CD4+ T cells after a roughly 9-day culture period ended. It was between March and December 2020 that the person had a SARS-CoV-2 infection confirmed by PCR. Cultures had half their medium replaced with IL-2 medium on days 3 and 7. With regard to this clone: Its antigen is unknown.

The method was immunoSEQ multiplex PCR; TCRdb's version includes in-frame clones alone and lacks a portion of them. The profile shows 20,000 to 25,000 clones, roughly 74% of them singletons. Germline loops: CDR1 SGDLS, CDR2 YYNGEE. Trimming stripped 4 bases from V and 3 bases from J, with 20 bases between. The CDR3 has 16 residues. This sequence originates from a human donor who had a prior SARS-CoV-2 infection. The source was CD4+ T cells from PBMCs cultured with a peptide pool, collected before COVID-19 vaccination. The chain is built from TRBV9 and TRBJ2-7; tentative D call: TRBD2 (6 bases). The CDR3 loop reads CASSSTGSTGYYEQYF. The CDR3 DNA reads as TGTGCCAGCAGCAGCACCGGGAGCACCGGATACTACGAGCAGTACTTC.